These 23 T cell receptor beta chains came from one sample sequenced in a study of early stage breast cancer tumors. TCRdb's table, derived via immunoSEQ multiplex PCR, lists solely in-frame clones and lacks some. Found here are approximately 70,000 clones, around 80% of them singletons; the top ten hold about 4.5%. Sequencing was performed on blood. These TCRs come from a person in their 40s with breast cancer.

This clone occurred once. The CDR3 sequence: CASSTPNGELFF. CDR3 nucleotides: TGTGCCAGTAGTACCCCCAACGGGGAGCTGTTTTTT. The chain employs TRBV19 and TRBJ2-2; D gene unclear. Trimming took 4 bases from V and 7 from J, leaving 7 bases between them. Germline V gene sequence: CDR1 LNHDA, CDR2 SQIVND (reference sequence). The CDR3 has 12 residues.

The V gene is TRBV11-2, the J gene TRBJ2-1; tentatively, D is TRBD2 (6 bases). The CDR3 is made up of 15 amino acids. Trimming pared 1 base from V and 2 bases from J, leaving 9 bases between. Germline V CDR1 and CDR2: SGHAT, FQNNGV. The CDR3 spells CASSLAGDPYNEQFF. The CDR3 DNA reads as TGTGCCAGCAGCTTAGCGGGAGACCCCTACAATGAGCAGTTCTTC.

The count of this clone is one. The chain recombines TRBV11-2 with TRBJ1-1, with no clear D. Germline CDR1 is SGHAT and CDR2 is FQNNGV. The CDR3 contains 16 residues. Trimming pared 5 bases from V and 3 bases from J, leaving 19 bases between. The CDR3 region has the DNA TGTGCCAGCAGCCCCTTTGGTAGGGATCAGGACACTGAAGCTTTCTTT. It translates to CASSPFGRDQDTEAFF.

The chain couples TRBV5-1 to TRBJ2-7; D call uncertain. Per the germline V gene, CDR1 is SGHRS and CDR2 is YFSETQ. V was cut by 3 bases and J by 0 bases, with 16 bases left in between. This CDR3 region has 16 residues. The CDR3 nucleotides read TGCGCCAGCAGCTCCCACCATCCGAATTCCTCCTACGAGCAGTACTTC. It is translated as CASSSHHPNSSYEQYF.

The chain combines TRBV4-1 with TRBJ2-7; TRBD2 matches at 7 bases. In germline, CDR1 is MGHRA, CDR2 YSYEKL. With V trimmed by 0 bases and J by 2 bases, 10 bases remained unmatched. The CDR3 length is 17 residues. The DNA for the CDR3 is TGCGCCAGCAGCCAAGACTCCATATCTAGCGGTACCTACGAGCAGTACTTC. This codes for CASSQDSISSGTYEQYF.

The V and J genes are TRBV19 and TRBJ2-3; 9 bases agree with TRBD1. The V and J ends lost 10 bases and 1 base, in that order; junction bases with no gene match: 3. There are 13 residues in the CDR3. CDR1 LNHDA and CDR2 SQIVND come from the germline V gene (reference sequence). The CDR3: CATRTGGTDTQYF. DNA of the CDR3: TGTGCCACTCGGACAGGGGGCACAGATACGCAGTATTTT.

The chain uses TRBV7-9 and TRBJ2-1, with D possibly being TRBD2 (6 bases). The CDR3 runs to 14 residues. Germline values: CDR1 SEHNR, CDR2 FQNEAQ (reference sequence). The V end was cut by 1 base, the J end by 9 bases, with 13 bases between. CDR3 region: CASSLDGGGGEQFF. The CDR3 bases are TGTGCCAGCAGCTTAGACGGGGGAGGAGGTGAGCAGTTCTTC.

The chain combines TRBV9 with TRBJ2-5, with D possibly being TRBD2 (6 bases). Per germline, CDR1 SGDLS and CDR2 YYNGEE. CDR3 length: 15 amino acids. The ends were cut back, 3 bases at V and 1 base at J, with 13 bases in the middle. CDR3 in amino acids: CASSARGGVQETQYF. The DNA for the CDR3 is TGTGCCAGCAGCGCCCGAGGAGGGGTCCAAGAGACCCAGTACTTC.

The chain employs TRBV6-6 and TRBJ1-1, with TRBD1 identical over 7 bases. V lost 5 bases to trimming and J lost 5 bases; unmatched junction nucleotides: 5. The CDR3 extends over 13 amino acids. Per the germline V gene, CDR1 is MNHNY and CDR2 is SVGAGI (reference sequence). This CDR3 is CASSPRGQTEAFF. The CDR3 DNA reads as TGTGCCAGCAGTCCAAGGGGGCAGACTGAAGCTTTCTTT.

The chain has TRBV28 and TRBJ1-4; TRBD1 matches at 7 bases. The trim removed 1 base at V and 2 bases at J, leaving 4 bases unmatched. From germline, CDR1 is MDHEN and CDR2 SYDVKM. The CDR3 length is 16 residues. Written as DNA, the CDR3 is TGTGCCAGCAGTTTATTTGGGACAGTTACTAATGAAAAACTGTTTTTT. It translates to CASSLFGTVTNEKLFF. Supplemented by reference TRBV28 and TRBJ1-4, the full variable domain reads DVKVTQSSRYLVKRTGEKVFLECVQDMDHENMFWYRQDPGLGLRLIYFSYDVKMKEKGDIPEGYSVSREKKERFSLILESASTNQTSMYLCASSLFGTVTNEKLFFGSGTQLSVL.

V usage is TRBV28 and J usage is TRBJ2-2; 8 bases are shared with TRBD1. This CDR3 region has 15 residues. V trimming: 4 bases; J trimming: 4 bases; junction bases outside the gene matches: 5. Looked up from germline, CDR1 is MDHEN and CDR2 is SYDVKM. CDR3 region: CASSYITGGTGELFF. The DNA of the CDR3 is TGTGCCAGCAGTTACATTACAGGGGGCACCGGGGAGCTGTTTTTT.

The chain carries TRBV28 and TRBJ1-2; 7 positions match TRBD1. The ends lost 4 bases at V and 5 bases at J; junction bases unmatched: 7. CDR3 length equals 14 residues. Looked up from germline, CDR1 is MDHEN and CDR2 is SYDVKM. The CDR3 spells CASSYRGLGYGYTF. CDR3 nucleotide sequence: TGTGCCAGCAGTTACAGGGGACTTGGGTATGGCTACACCTTC.

The chain has TRBV14 and TRBJ2-1; D gene uncertain. V gave up 1 base and J gave up 2 bases, with 12 bases separating them. This CDR3 has 16 amino acids. Germline CDR1 reads SGHDN; CDR2 reads FVKESK. Here the CDR3 reads CASSQGRYLPYNEQFF. The CDR3 DNA follows: TGTGCCAGCAGCCAAGGCAGGTACCTTCCCTACAATGAGCAGTTCTTC.

The chain links TRBV19 to TRBJ1-2; D unresolved. Germline V gene lookup returns CDR1 LNHDA and CDR2 SQIVND (reference sequence). The CDR3 covers 15 residues. Trimming cost V 7 bases and J 0 bases, with 15 bases left between them. CDR3 loop: CASTSRHLTNYGYTF. DNA of the CDR3: TGTGCCAGTACCTCACGACACCTTACTAACTATGGCTACACCTTC.

The CDR3 nucleotides read TGTGCCAGCAACCGGGACAGGGAAGAAACGCAGTATTTT. It codes for CASNRDREETQYF. V gene TRBV2 combines with J gene TRBJ2-3; 9 positions match TRBD1. The V segment lost 7 bases and the J segment 9 bases; nucleotides outside the gene matches: 8. CDR1 and CDR2 from the germline V gene are SNHLY and FYNNEI. The CDR3 covers 13 residues. Full variable domain (rest looked up from reference TRBV2 and TRBJ2-3): EPEVTQTPSHQVTQMGQEVILRCVPISNHLYFYWYRQILGQKVEFLVSFYNNEISEKSEIFDDQFSVERPDGSNFTLKIRSTKLEDSAMYFCASNRDREETQYFGPGTRLTVL.

This rearrangement joins TRBV19 to TRBJ1-5, with 7 bases identical to TRBD1. Germline assignment: CDR1 LNHDA and CDR2 SQIVND (reference sequence). The CDR3 runs to 15 residues. The V segment lost 2 bases and the J segment 6 bases; nucleotides outside the gene matches: 7. CDR3 protein: CASSIIQGESQPQHF. The CDR3 nucleotides read TGTGCCAGTAGTATAATTCAGGGGGAAAGTCAGCCCCAGCATTTT.

The CDR3 coding sequence is TGTGCCAGCAGCTTATTTGGTATCGGCTACACCTTC. As protein: CASSLFGIGYTF. The chain uses TRBV7-2 and TRBJ1-2; D not certain. Trimming removed 2 bases at V and 8 bases at J, with 9 bases between. This CDR3 has 12 residues. Per the germline V gene, CDR1 is SGHTA and CDR2 is FQGNSA.

The genes are TRBV6-5 and TRBJ1-1; no clear D gene. CDR1 is MNHEY, CDR2 SVGAGI, per germline. This CDR3 contains 15 residues. The V end lost 4 bases, the J end lost 5 bases, and 17 bases lay between the germline ends. CDR3 in DNA: TGTGCCAGCAGTTCAGAGCGGCTGGTAGGTACTGAAGCTTTCTTT. Translating it yields CASSSERLVGTEAFF.

This sequence joins TRBV14 and TRBJ2-7, with D unresolved. The CDR3 extends over 13 amino acids. Trimming shortened V by 2 bases and J by 6 bases, and 11 bases separated the two germline ends. The V gene's germline CDR1 is SGHDN and CDR2 FVKESK. The CDR3 DNA is TGTGCCAGCAGCCAATATTCTGAGAGCGAGCAGTACTTC. The encoded protein is CASSQYSESEQYF. The complete variable domain, with remaining parts taken from reference TRBV14 and TRBJ2-7, reads EAGVTQFPSHSVIEKGQTVTLRCDPISGHDNLYWYRRVMGKEIKFLLHFVKESKQDESGMPNNRFLAERTGGTYSTLKVQPAELEDSGVYFCASSQYSESEQYFGPGTRLTVT.

The chain couples TRBV6-5 to TRBJ2-7; 7 bases match TRBD2. Germline V CDR1 and CDR2: MNHEY, SVGAGI. The CDR3 contains 14 residues. V lost 7 bases, J lost 2 bases, and 8 bases stayed unmatched. For the CDR3, the DNA is TGTGCCAGCAATCGGGCGGGAGCTCCCTACGAGCAGTACTTC. Protein: CASNRAGAPYEQYF.

The rearrangement joins TRBV29-1 to TRBJ2-3; the D gene is possibly TRBD1 (6 bases). Germline CDR1 SQVTM, CDR2 ANQGSEA. This CDR3 contains 13 residues. V lost 6 bases and J 2 bases, leaving 12 bases between the germline ends. The CDR3 nucleotides read TGCAGCGTCCGACAGGTTCTCACAGATACGCAGTATTTT. This gives the protein CSVRQVLTDTQYF.

This clone was seen only once. DNA of the CDR3: TGCAGCGTCGACCGACAGCCTTCGGGGGGCTACACCTTC. Encoded protein: CSVDRQPSGGYTF. The chain uses TRBV29-1 and TRBJ1-2; D may be TRBD1 (5 bases). Per the germline V gene, CDR1 is SQVTM and CDR2 is ANQGSEA. This CDR3 region has 13 residues. Trimming shortened V by 6 bases and J by 8 bases, and 19 bases separated the two germline ends.

The rearrangement joins TRBV4-1 to TRBJ2-5; the D gene is possibly TRBD2 (6 bases). Germline CDR1 reads MGHRA; CDR2 reads YSYEKL. This CDR3 region has 15 residues. V shed 4 bases and J shed 2 bases, with 14 bases lying between them. CDR3 nucleotides: TGCGCCAGCAGCCGACTAATCGGGAGACAAGAGACCCAGTACTTC. It yields the protein CASSRLIGRQETQYF.